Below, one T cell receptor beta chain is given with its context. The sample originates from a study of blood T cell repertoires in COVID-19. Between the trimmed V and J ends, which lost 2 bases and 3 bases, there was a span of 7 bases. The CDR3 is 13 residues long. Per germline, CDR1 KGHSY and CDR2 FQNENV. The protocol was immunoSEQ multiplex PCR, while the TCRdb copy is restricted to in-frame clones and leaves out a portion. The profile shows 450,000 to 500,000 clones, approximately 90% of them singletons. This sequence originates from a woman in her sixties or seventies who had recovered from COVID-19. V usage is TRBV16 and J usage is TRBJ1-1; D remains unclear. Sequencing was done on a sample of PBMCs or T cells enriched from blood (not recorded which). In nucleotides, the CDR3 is TGTGCCAGCAGCCAAATCGGTTACACTGAAGCTTTCTTT. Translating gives CASSQIGYTEAFF.